Below, 32 T cell receptor beta chains from the same sample are listed, as sequenced in a study of neurological immune-mediated disorders. The time point here: longitudinal time-point 1 (baseline). One entry per CDR3 protein results from TCRdb running MiXCR on the 5' RACE reads. The sample contains approximately 49,000 distinct CDR3 sequences, roughly 10% of which appear only once. Sequenced: PBMCs. Receptors originate from a woman between 40 and 55 years old in good health.

This clonotype showed up many times. The CDR3 spells CASTLTGTFGEKLFF. In DNA form, the CDR3 reads TGCGCCAGCACACTCACCGGGACCTTCGGGGAAAAACTGTTTTTT. V gene TRBV5-1 combines with J gene TRBJ1-4; possibly TRBD1 for D (5 bases). The germline gives CDR1 SGHRS, CDR2 YFSETQ. This CDR3 region has 15 residues. V was pared by 6 bases and J by 8 bases, with 20 bases between.

This clonotype was recorded at least ten times. As DNA, the CDR3 is TGTGCCAAATGGGGACAGGGGATCTACGAGCAGTACTTC. It codes for CAKWGQGIYEQYF. The V gene is TRBV10-3, the J gene TRBJ2-7; TRBD1 matches at 10 bases. With V trimmed by 10 bases and J by 3 bases, 6 bases remained unmatched. The CDR3 runs 13 residues. Looked up from germline, CDR1 is ENHRY and CDR2 is SYGVKD.

This clonotype occurred many times. This sequence joins TRBV7-9 and TRBJ1-2, with D unclear. Germline CDR1 reads SEHNR; CDR2 reads FQNEAQ (reference sequence). V lost 1 base and J lost 4, with 7 bases in between. This CDR3 is 13 amino acids long. DNA of the CDR3: TGTGCCAGCAGCTTAGGAGAAACCTATGGCTACACCTTC. It codes for CASSLGETYGYTF. Supplemented by reference TRBV7-9 and TRBJ1-2, the full variable domain reads DTGVSQNPRHKITKRGQNVTFRCDPISEHNRLYWYRQTLGQGPEFLTYFQNEAQLEKSRLLSDRFSAERPKGSFSTLEIQRTEQGDSAMYLCASSLGETYGYTFGSGTRLTVV.

This clonotype was observed at least ten times. The chain combines TRBV20-1 with TRBJ1-5, with D unclear. V lost 0 bases and J 2 bases, leaving 8 bases between the germline ends. This CDR3 is built from 14 residues. The germline gives CDR1 DFQATT, CDR2 SNEGSKA (reference sequence). The CDR3 DNA sequence: TGCAGTGCTAGAGATGAGGAAGGCAATCAGCCCCAGCATTTT. Encoded protein: CSARDEEGNQPQHF.

This clonotype was recorded many times. J is TRBJ2-5 and V is TRBV7-2, with 7 positions matching TRBD2. CDR3 size: 14 residues. V dropped 4 bases and J dropped 2; count of bases not matched to a gene: 4. Germline V CDR1 and CDR2: SGHTA, FQGNSA. In DNA, the CDR3 is TGTGCCAGCAGCTCCTGGGGGGGACAAGAGACCCAGTACTTC. Protein sequence: CASSSWGGQETQYF.

This clonotype has ten or more counts. The J gene is TRBJ2-3, the V gene TRBV7-2; D is perhaps TRBD1 or TRBD2 (5 bases each). CDR3 length: 14 residues. V was trimmed by 5 bases and J by 2 bases, leaving 11 bases between them. CDR1 and CDR2 (germline): SGHTA, FQGNSA. This chain's CDR3 is CASSRDDYTDTQYF. The CDR3 DNA is TGTGCCAGCAGCCGGGACGACTACACAGATACGCAGTATTTT.

With respect to this clonotype: A much more abundant neighbour one base away suggests this may be a read error. The rearrangement joins TRBV20-1 to TRBJ1-1; D gene unclear. The CDR3 runs 13 residues. V gave up 0 bases and J gave up 1 base, with 6 bases separating them. Germline-derived CDR1 and CDR2 are DFQATT and SNEGSKA (reference sequence). This CDR3 reads CSARDMQNTEAFF. The CDR3 nucleotides read TGCAGTGCTAGAGATATGCAGAACACTGAAGCTTTCTTT.

This clonotype was seen ten or more times. The V call is TRBV14, the J call TRBJ2-4, with D possibly being TRBD1 (6 bases). The CDR3 is 13 amino acids. The germline V gene encodes CDR1 SGHDN and CDR2 FVKESK. V was cut by 3 bases and J by 7 bases, with 10 bases left in between. Here the CDR3 reads CASSQGAPNIQYF. DNA for the CDR3: TGTGCCAGCAGCCAGGGGGCTCCGAACATTCAGTACTTC.

This clonotype was observed a handful of times. The chain uses TRBV6-5 and TRBJ2-7; D may be TRBD1 or TRBD2 (5 bases each). V lost 6 bases and J lost 2, with 17 bases in between. Germline CDR1 and CDR2: MNHEY and SVGAGI. The CDR3 is 15 amino acids. CDR3 residues: CASSRTGTEAYEQYF. In DNA form, the CDR3 reads TGTGCCAGCAGCCGAACCGGGACGGAAGCCTACGAGCAGTACTTC.

This clonotype has at least ten counts. The gene calls are TRBV20-1 and TRBJ2-1; no reliable D call. CDR1 and CDR2 from the germline V gene are DFQATT and SNEGSKA (reference sequence). The CDR3 covers 12 residues. The V and J ends lost 3 bases and 9 bases respectively, with 12 bases between them. The CDR3 spells CSARRGSTEQFF. The DNA of the CDR3 is TGCAGTGCTAGGCGTGGGTCTACTGAGCAGTTCTTC.

This clonotype was seen ten or more times. V is TRBV4-2 and J is TRBJ2-5, with a possible D match to TRBD2 (7 bases). Trimming removed 4 bases at V and 2 bases at J, with 14 bases between. Germline CDR1 is LGHNA and CDR2 is YNFKEQ. This CDR3 comprises 15 residues. The CDR3 here is CASSPERDKQETQYF. CDR3 nucleotides: TGTGCCAGCAGCCCGGAGCGGGACAAACAAGAGACCCAGTACTTC.

This clonotype counts as medium-sized. The J gene is TRBJ1-1, the V gene TRBV30; weak D call: TRBD1 (6 bases). V lost 5 bases and J 3 bases, leaving 7 bases between the germline ends. Germline CDR1 GTSNPN, CDR2 SVGIG (reference sequence). The CDR3 consists of 11 residues. The CDR3 loop reads CAWGQYTEAFF. The CDR3 nucleotides read TGTGCCTGGGGACAGTACACTGAAGCTTTCTTT.

This clonotype is medium-sized. The rearrangement links TRBV7-2 to TRBJ2-7; D perhaps matches TRBD2 (6 bases). This CDR3 is 14 amino acids long. Trimming cost V 0 bases and J 0 bases, with 6 bases left between them. Germline V gene data show CDR1 as SGHTA and CDR2 as FQGNSA. The CDR3 DNA reads TGTGCCAGCAGCTTAGCTAGCGGCTCCTACGAGCAGTACTTC. Translated, it gives CASSLASGSYEQYF.

This clonotype was picked up many times. The chain joins TRBV14 to TRBJ2-3, with D perhaps being TRBD1 or TRBD2 (5 bases each). CDR1 is SGHDN, CDR2 FVKESK, per germline. V was clipped by 1 base and J by 6 bases, with 14 bases between them. The CDR3 loop spans 15 amino acids. The CDR3 reads CASSQGLGPPDTQYF. The CDR3, as DNA: TGTGCCAGCAGCCAAGGGTTGGGACCCCCGGATACGCAGTATTTT. The whole variable domain, remainder taken from reference TRBV14 and TRBJ2-3, is EAGVTQFPSHSVIEKGQTVTLRCDPISGHDNLYWYRRVMGKEIKFLLHFVKESKQDESGMPNNRFLAERTGGTYSTLKVQPAELEDSGVYFCASSQGLGPPDTQYFGPGTRLTVL.

This clonotype has a count of ten or more. This CDR3 reads CAISESAAGGQKAFF. The DNA of the CDR3 is TGTGCCATCAGTGAGTCGGCGGCCGGAGGCCAAAAAGCTTTCTTT. V and J are TRBV10-3 and TRBJ1-1; D remains unclear. The V and J ends lost 0 bases and 9 bases respectively, with 17 bases between them. Germline CDR1 ENHRY, CDR2 SYGVKD. The CDR3 extends over 15 amino acids.

The sample holds many counts of this clonotype. This chain links TRBV5-1 with TRBJ2-3; D not certain. The V end was cut by 0 bases, the J end by 6 bases, with 5 bases between. Germline values: CDR1 SGHRS, CDR2 YFSETQ. CDR3 length: 12 residues. CDR3 sequence reads: CASSLARDTQYF. As DNA, the CDR3 is TGCGCCAGCAGCTTGGCCAGGGATACGCAGTATTTT.

This CDR3 is CATGTSPSGTGELFF. The CDR3 bases are TGTGCCACGGGGACCAGTCCATCGGGCACCGGGGAGCTGTTTTTT. The V and J genes are TRBV18 and TRBJ2-2; D possibly uses TRBD1 or TRBD2 (5 bases each). The length of the CDR3 is 15 residues. V was trimmed by 10 bases and J by 4 bases, leaving 19 bases between them. Germline V lookup: CDR1 KGHSH, CDR2 LQKENI.

This clonotype was observed many times. The chain has TRBV25-1 and TRBJ2-2, with a tentative D call TRBD1 (5 bases). V was trimmed by 8 bases and J by 4 bases, leaving 8 bases between them. CDR3 length equals 12 residues. Germline CDR1 is MGHDK and CDR2 is SYGVNS. The CDR3, as DNA: TGTGCCAGCGACAGTCTCACCGGGGAGCTGTTTTTT. Translating it yields CASDSLTGELFF.

The table lists this clonotype with many counts. The V and J genes are TRBV29-1 and TRBJ1-1; D may be TRBD1 (6 bases). Germline V gene lookup returns CDR1 SQVTM and CDR2 ANQGSEA. The CDR3 consists of 16 residues. Trimming stripped 2 bases from V and 6 bases from J, with 22 bases between. The CDR3 nucleotides are TGCAGCGTTGAAATTGGCCGCGGGGGGCGAGGGTCTGAAGCTTTCTTT. Its protein product is CSVEIGRGGRGSEAFF. Based on the CDR3 plus reference TRBV29-1 and TRBJ1-1, the full variable domain is SAVISQKPSRDICQRGTSLTIQCQVDSQVTMMFWYRQQPGQSLTLIATANQGSEATYESGFVIDKFPISRPNLTFSTLTVSNMSPEDSSIYLCSVEIGRGGRGSEAFFGQGTRLTVV.

This clonotype was recorded at least ten times. The chain links TRBV10-3 to TRBJ2-7, with 8 bases that match TRBD1. The V gene end was trimmed by 3 bases and the J gene end by 2 bases; junction bases not matched to a gene: 9. Germline values: CDR1 ENHRY, CDR2 SYGVKD. This CDR3 has 16 amino acids. The CDR3 region has the DNA TGTGCCATCAGTGACATTGGCAGGACAGGGACCTACGAGCAGTACTTC. This sequence encodes CAISDIGRTGTYEQYF.

At least ten counts were recorded for this clonotype. V is TRBV12-3 or TRBV12-4 and J is TRBJ1-2; no clear D gene. The ends were cut back, 1 base at V and 1 base at J, with 10 bases in the middle. The CDR3 runs to 15 residues. This chain's CDR3 is CASSLDGRNNYGYTF. The CDR3 DNA is TGTGCCAGCAGTTTAGACGGCAGGAATAACTATGGCTACACCTTC.

This clonotype has ten or more counts. V usage is TRBV12-3 or TRBV12-4 and J usage is TRBJ2-7, with 7 bases that match TRBD1. The CDR3 is made up of 13 amino acids. V trimming: 5 bases; J trimming: 6 bases; junction bases outside the gene matches: 7. In DNA form, the CDR3 reads TGTGCCAGCAGTCGACAGGGTGAGAGCGAGCAGTACTTC. Translating it yields CASSRQGESEQYF.

There are many counts of this clonotype. V usage is TRBV24-1 and J usage is TRBJ2-7; TRBD2 matches 8 bases. This CDR3 comprises 14 residues. Germline V CDR1 and CDR2: KGHDR, SFDVKD. V lost 4 bases and J lost 2; bases outside the gene matches: 3. The CDR3 loop is CATSESGGTYEQYF. DNA for the CDR3: TGTGCCACCAGTGAGAGCGGGGGCACCTACGAGCAGTACTTC.

This clonotype was recorded many times. CDR3 sequence: CASRQTGEANQPQHF. The DNA for the CDR3 is TGTGCCAGCAGGCAGACAGGGGAAGCAAATCAGCCCCAGCATTTT. V is TRBV7-2 and J is TRBJ1-5, with 8 bases aligning to TRBD1. The CDR3 consists of 15 residues. Germline V CDR1 and CDR2: SGHTA, FQGNSA. The V and J ends lost 6 bases and 4 bases, in that order; junction bases with no gene match: 8.

In this sample, this clonotype turned up many times. This sequence joins TRBV5-1 and TRBJ1-2; 9 positions match TRBD1. The CDR3 sequence is 14 residues long. Germline-derived CDR1 and CDR2 are SGHRS and YFSETQ. J was trimmed by 6 bases and V by 3 bases; bases with no gene match: 6. The chain's CDR3 is CASSSGTGMDGYTF. CDR3 bases: TGCGCCAGCAGCTCCGGGACAGGGATGGATGGCTACACCTTC. Full variable domain (missing parts from reference TRBV5-1 and TRBJ1-2): KAGVTQTPRYLIKTRGQQVTLSCSPISGHRSVSWYQQTPGQGLQFLFEYFSETQRNKGNFPGRFSGRQFSNSRSEMNVSTLELGDSALYLCASSSGTGMDGYTFGSGTRLTVV.

This clonotype was seen repeatedly, ten times or more. The genes are TRBV12-3 or TRBV12-4 and TRBJ1-1, with D tentatively TRBD1 (5 bases). The CDR3 is made up of 14 amino acids. V was cut by 6 bases and J by 3 bases, with 14 bases left in between. CDR3 sequence: CASRAQVSDTEAFF. CDR3 nucleotides: TGTGCCAGCAGGGCACAGGTCTCGGACACTGAAGCTTTCTTT.

Ten or more counts support this clonotype. The V call is TRBV7-2, the J call TRBJ1-2, with D perhaps TRBD1 (5 bases). This CDR3 is 15 amino acids long. Trimming removed 4 bases from V and 5 bases from J, with 17 bases in between. Germline CDR1 SGHTA, CDR2 FQGNSA. Written as DNA, the CDR3 is TGTGCCAGCAGCTCCGGGGGTGGGGCTCAGTATGGCTACACCTTC. It codes for CASSSGGGAQYGYTF.

The chain couples TRBV29-1 to TRBJ1-2; 8 bases are shared with TRBD1. This CDR3 contains 14 residues. Trimming took 7 bases from V and 6 from J; bases not matched to a gene: 13. CDR1 is SQVTM and CDR2 is ANQGSEA in the germline V gene. The CDR3, as DNA: TGCAGCGCCTCCGGGACAGGCGGACGTCATGGCTACACCTTC. Translating it yields CSASGTGGRHGYTF.

In this sample, this clonotype turned up many times. The chain couples TRBV7-4 to TRBJ2-1; D unclear. The CDR3 covers 12 residues. Per germline, CDR1 SGHVT and CDR2 SQSDAQ. CDR3 in DNA: TGTGGCGACGGAAGCTCCTACAATGAGCAGTTCTTC. It is translated as CGDGSSYNEQFF.

This clonotype has at least ten counts. The chain joins TRBV12-3 or TRBV12-4 to TRBJ2-2; D gene ambiguous. Trimming cost V 1 base and J 6 bases, with 6 bases left between them. The CDR3 covers 13 residues. The CDR3 protein is CASSLVPPGELFF. In DNA, the CDR3 is TGTGCCAGCAGTTTAGTCCCCCCCGGGGAGCTGTTTTTT.

Concerning this clonotype itself: Sequence at one end of the junction differs from germline and may be a read error. This rearrangement joins TRBV4-3 to TRBJ2-7; the match to TRBD2 covers 8 bases. CDR3 length: 16 residues. The germline V gene encodes CDR1 LGHNA and CDR2 YSLEER. The CDR3 loop reads CATSQATGGAVYEQYF. The DNA of the CDR3 is TGCGCCACCAGCCAAGCTACGGGAGGGGCAGTCTACGAGCAGTACTTC.

This chain links TRBV9 with TRBJ2-3; TRBD1 matches 8 bases. Unmatched junction bases numbered 8, after V lost 3 bases and J lost 8 bases. Germline assignment: CDR1 SGDLS and CDR2 YYNGEE. This CDR3 is built from 14 residues. CDR3 DNA sequence: TGTGCCAGCAGCGGGAGGACAGGGATCTGTACGCAGTATTTT. Amino acids: CASSGRTGICTQYF. Looking up the rest from reference TRBV9 and TRBJ2-3 gives the full variable domain: DSGVTQTPKHLITATGQRVTLRCSPRSGDLSVYWYQQSLDQGLQFLIQYYNGEERAKGNILERFSAQQFPDLHSELNLSSLELGDSALYFCASSGRTGICTQYFGPGTRLTVL.